The clone carrying this T cell receptor beta chain was observed a single time. Its matching antigen is unknown. The source of the sample is a study of response to subunit inactivated influenza vaccine. Study results and caveats: Seasonal influenza vaccination, on each occasion, was suggested by the authors to recruit few new T cells.

TCRdb passed the RT-PCR reads through MiXCR, listing each CDR3 protein once. This table holds some 800,000 distinct CDR3 sequences, roughly 20% found once. This receptor was taken from a man in his fifties who received an inactivated influenza vaccine. Sequences were derived from PBMCs from blood, sampled around 5 days after vaccination.

This CDR3 reads CASRRAGGIHNEQFF. Here the CDR3 DNA reads TGTGCCAGCAGGAGAGCAGGGGGTATCCACAATGAGCAGTTCTTC. The chain has TRBV6-2 or TRBV6-3 and TRBJ2-1, with 7 bases lining up with TRBD1. Germline CDR1 MNHEY, CDR2 SVGEGT. Trimming took 6 bases from V and 5 from J; bases not matched to a gene: 10. The CDR3 length is 15 residues.